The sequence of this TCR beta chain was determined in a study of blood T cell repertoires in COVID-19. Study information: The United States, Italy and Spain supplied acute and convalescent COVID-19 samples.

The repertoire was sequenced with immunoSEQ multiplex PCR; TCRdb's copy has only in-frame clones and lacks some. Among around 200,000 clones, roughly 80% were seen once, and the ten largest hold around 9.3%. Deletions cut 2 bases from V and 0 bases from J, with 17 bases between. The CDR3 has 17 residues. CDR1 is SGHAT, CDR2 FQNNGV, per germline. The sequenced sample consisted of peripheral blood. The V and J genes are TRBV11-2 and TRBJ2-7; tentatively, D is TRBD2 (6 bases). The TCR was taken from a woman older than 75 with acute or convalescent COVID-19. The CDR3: CASSLRIGAGSSYEQYF. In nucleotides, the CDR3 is TGTGCCAGCAGCTTAAGAATAGGGGCCGGGAGCTCCTACGAGCAGTACTTC.